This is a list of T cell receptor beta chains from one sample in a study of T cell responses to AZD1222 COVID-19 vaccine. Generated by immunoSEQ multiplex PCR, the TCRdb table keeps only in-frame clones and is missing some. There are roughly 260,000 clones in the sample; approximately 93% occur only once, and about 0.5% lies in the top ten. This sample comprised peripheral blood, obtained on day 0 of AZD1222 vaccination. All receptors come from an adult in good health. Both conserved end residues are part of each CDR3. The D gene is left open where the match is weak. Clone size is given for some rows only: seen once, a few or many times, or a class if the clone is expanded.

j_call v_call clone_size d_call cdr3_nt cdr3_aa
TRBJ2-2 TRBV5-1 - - TGCGCCAGCAGCTTGGGGGACACCGGGGAGCTGTTTTTT CASSLGDTGELFF
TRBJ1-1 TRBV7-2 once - TGTGCCAGCAGCTTAGAGGAGGGGCTCGGAGCTTTCTTT CASSLEEGLGAFF
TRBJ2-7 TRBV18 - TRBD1 TGTGCCAGCTCACCTGGGCAGGGGGCCTACGAGCAGTACTTC CASSPGQGAYEQYF
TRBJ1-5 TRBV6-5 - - TGTGCCAGCAGTTACGGCACTTATCAGCCCCAGCATTTT CASSYGTYQPQHF
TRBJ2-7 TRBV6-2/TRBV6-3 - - TGTGCCAGCAGTCTCCCTCCCAGGGCGTATTACGAGCAGTACTTC CASSLPPRAYYEQYF
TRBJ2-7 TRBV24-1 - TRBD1 TGTGCCACCAGTGACCCCGGGACAGGGGTCCACGAGCAGTACTTC CATSDPGTGVHEQYF
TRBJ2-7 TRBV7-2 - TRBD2 TGTGCCAGCAGCTTAGGAGGGCGGGAGGGTTCCTACGAGCAGTACTTC CASSLGGREGSYEQYF
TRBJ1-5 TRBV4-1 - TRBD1 TGCGCCAGCAGCCCCCGGGGACAGGGAGTTCAGCCCCAGCATTTT CASSPRGQGVQPQHF
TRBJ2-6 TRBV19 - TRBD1 TGTGCCAGTAGTGGCCGGGACAGGGTTTCTGGGGCCAACGTCCTGACTTTC CASSGRDRVSGANVLTF
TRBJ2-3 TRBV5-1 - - TGCGCCAGCAGTATGGCCCCTAGCGGCACAGATACGCAGTATTTT CASSMAPSGTDTQYF
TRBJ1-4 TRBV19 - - TGTGCCAGTAGAAGGGATGCTGAAAAACTGTTTTTT CASRRDAEKLFF
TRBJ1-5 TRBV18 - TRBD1 TGTGCCAGCTCACCTCAGGGGGTCAATCAGCCCCAGCATTTT CASSPQGVNQPQHF
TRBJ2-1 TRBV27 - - TGTGCCAGCAGTTTAGAGGGGGGTGAGCAGTTCTTC CASSLEGGEQFF
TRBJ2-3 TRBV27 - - TGTGCTCAGCCGGTACCTGATTTT CAQPVPDF
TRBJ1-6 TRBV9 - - TGTGCCAGCACCCAAACCGGGGCCGGTTCACCCCTCCACTTT CASTQTGAGSPLHF
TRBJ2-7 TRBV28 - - TGTGCCAGCAGACCGTCGGGCTCCTACGAGCAGTACTTC CASRPSGSYEQYF
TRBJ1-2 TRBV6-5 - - TGTGCCAGCAGCAACACGGGACGGCTCGTGGGCTACACCTTC CASSNTGRLVGYTF
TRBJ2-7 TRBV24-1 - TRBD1 TGTGCCACCAGTGATTCCGGGACAGGGAAGCACGAGCAGTACTTC CATSDSGTGKHEQYF
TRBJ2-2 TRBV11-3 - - TGTGCCAGCAGCCATTTGGACACCGGGGAGCTGTTTTTT CASSHLDTGELFF
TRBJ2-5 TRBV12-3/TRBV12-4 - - TGTGCCAGCAGTCCCCAAGAGACCCAGTACTTC CASSPQETQYF
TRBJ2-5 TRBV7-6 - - TGTGCCAGCAGCTTTGGAGGGGGCGGGCAAGAGACCCAGTACTTC CASSFGGGGQETQYF
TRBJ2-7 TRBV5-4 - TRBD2 TGTGCCAGCAGCTTTCAACCCGGGACTAGTCGCTACGAGCAGTACTTC CASSFQPGTSRYEQYF
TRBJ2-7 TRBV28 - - TGTGCCAGCAGCCCAGGGGACAATTCCTACGAGCAGTACTTC CASSPGDNSYEQYF
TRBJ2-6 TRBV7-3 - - TGTGCCAGCAGCTTAACTGTAGGGGCTGGGGCCAACGTCCTGACTTTC CASSLTVGAGANVLTF
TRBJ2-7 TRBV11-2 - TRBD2 TGTGCCAGCAGCTTAGCGCTTCGGACTAGCGGGGGGTCCACCTACGAGCAGTACTTC CASSLALRTSGGSTYEQYF
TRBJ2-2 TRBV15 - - TGTGCCACCAAAGGGAAACCCGCGAACACCGGGGAGCTGTTTTTT CATKGKPANTGELFF
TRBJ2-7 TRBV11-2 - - TGTGCCAGCAGCCCTGGAACAGATTACGAGCAGTACTTC CASSPGTDYEQYF
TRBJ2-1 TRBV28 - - TGTGCCAGCAGTTTATTGGTCGTCGAGCAGTTCTTC CASSLLVVEQFF
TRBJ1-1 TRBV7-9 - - TGTGCCAGCAGCTTCACGGGACAAAAATACGGGCGGAACACTGAAGCTTTCTTT CASSFTGQKYGRNTEAFF
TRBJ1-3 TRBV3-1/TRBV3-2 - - TGTGCCAGCAGCCGGGCCGGGAGCACTGGAAACACCATATATTTT CASSRAGSTGNTIYF
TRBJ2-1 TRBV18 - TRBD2 TGTGCCAGCTCACCAAGCGGGGAGTACAATGAGCAGTTCTTC CASSPSGEYNEQFF
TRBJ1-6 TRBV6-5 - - TGTGCCAGCAGTCACCAAAGGAATTCACCCCTCCACTTT CASSHQRNSPLHF
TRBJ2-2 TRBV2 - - TGTGCCAGCAGTGCAGCAACACCGAACACCGGGGAGCTGTTTTTT CASSAATPNTGELFF
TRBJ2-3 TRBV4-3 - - TGCGCCAGCAGCCAGAGATTGGCTAGCGGCACAGATACGCAGTATTTT CASSQRLASGTDTQYF
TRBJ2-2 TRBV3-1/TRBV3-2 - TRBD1 TGTGCCAGCAGCCGAGGTGCAGGGGGCCACGGGGAGCTGTTTTTT CASSRGAGGHGELFF